This TCR beta chain was recovered during a study of CD8 T cells in ankylosing spondylitis. Study-wide results and limits: The disease-linked clones had a CD8+ phenotype and low blood frequencies. A TCR beta motif of eight or nine highly homologous variants seemed to mark ankylosing spondylitis blood.

In TCRdb, the 5' RACE reads were re-called with MiXCR into one record per CDR3 protein. The table records about 110,000 distinct CDR3 sequences, around 24% of them present only once. In the case of this clonotype: As yet, its antigen is unknown.

The CDR3 runs 18 residues. V was shortened by 3 bases and J by 0 bases, with 20 bases between the two germline ends. Germline V gene lookup returns CDR1 SGHVS and CDR2 FQNEAQ. The rearrangement uses TRBV7-8 and TRBJ1-2; possibly TRBD1 for D (6 bases). This sequence originates from a male donor with ankylosing spondylitis. Material: synovial fluid, either unsorted or a sorted T cell fraction (not recorded which). CDR3 sequence: CASSFSSYWDTANYGYTF. CDR3 nucleotide sequence: TGTGCCAGCAGCTTTAGCTCATATTGGGACACAGCTAACTATGGCTACACCTTC.